A selection of T cell receptor beta chains follows, all from one sample in a study of response to subunit inactivated influenza vaccine. Via MiXCR, TCRdb re-called the RT-PCR reads, giving one row per CDR3 protein. This table has 650,000 to 850,000 distinct CDR3 sequences, around 13% appearing once. The sequencing used PBMCs from blood, collected 14 days before vaccination. The receptor set was obtained from a man aged 45 to 65 who received an inactivated influenza vaccine. Each CDR3 is given with its conserved first and last residue. The D gene is left open where the match is weak. Expanded clones get a size class; other rows say once, few or many, or leave the size out.

clone size: once; J gene: TRBJ1-5; V gene: TRBV6-5; D gene: .; CDR3 DNA: TGTGCCAGCGTTCGGGGGTTCAATCAGCCCCAGCATTTT; CDR3 protein: CASVRGFNQPQHF
clone size: .; J gene: TRBJ1-5; V gene: TRBV28; D gene: TRBD1; CDR3 DNA: TGTGCCAGCAGTACGGGACAGGACATGAGCAATCAGCCCCAGCATTTT; CDR3 protein: CASSTGQDMSNQPQHF
clone size: few; J gene: TRBJ2-1; V gene: TRBV11-2; D gene: TRBD2; CDR3 DNA: TGTGCCAGCAGCTTAGTCACTAGCGTGTACAATGAGCAGTTCTTC; CDR3 protein: CASSLVTSVYNEQFF
clone size: few; J gene: TRBJ2-5; V gene: TRBV12-3/TRBV12-4; D gene: TRBD1; CDR3 DNA: TGTGCCAGCAGCCCGGGGACAGGGATTACGGAGACCCAGTACTTC; CDR3 protein: CASSPGTGITETQYF
clone size: many; J gene: TRBJ2-2; V gene: TRBV27; D gene: TRBD2; CDR3 DNA: TGTGCCAGCAGTACACTAGCGGGATTTTACACCGGGGAGCTGTTTTTT; CDR3 protein: CASSTLAGFYTGELFF
clone size: .; J gene: TRBJ2-3; V gene: TRBV12-3/TRBV12-4; D gene: .; CDR3 DNA: TGTGCCAGCAGTTTACGGGGGTATACGCAGTATTTT; CDR3 protein: CASSLRGYTQYF
clone size: few; J gene: TRBJ2-2; V gene: TRBV15; D gene: .; CDR3 DNA: TGTGCCACCAGCAGAGAACGGACCGGGGAGCTGTTTTTT; CDR3 protein: CATSRERTGELFF
clone size: .; J gene: TRBJ2-7; V gene: TRBV28; D gene: TRBD1; CDR3 DNA: TGTGCCAGCAGCACAAGGGGGACAGGGAAGTACGAGCAGCACTTC; CDR3 protein: CASSTRGTGKYEQHF
clone size: many; J gene: TRBJ2-1; V gene: TRBV11-2; D gene: TRBD2; CDR3 DNA: TGTGCCAGCAGCTTGGAGACCGGACTAGCCTCTTTC; CDR3 protein: CASSLETGLASF
clone size: .; J gene: TRBJ2-3; V gene: TRBV9; D gene: TRBD2; CDR3 DNA: TGTGCCAGCAGCGTAAACGGGAGGGGCACAGATACGCAGTATTTT; CDR3 protein: CASSVNGRGTDTQYF
clone size: few; J gene: TRBJ2-7; V gene: TRBV14; D gene: TRBD2; CDR3 DNA: TGTGCCAGCAGCCTATTACGGACTAGCGCGTTCTACGAGCAGTACTTC; CDR3 protein: CASSLLRTSAFYEQYF
clone size: .; J gene: TRBJ2-5; V gene: TRBV5-1; D gene: TRBD1; CDR3 DNA: TGCGCCAGCAGCTGGGGGACAGGCACAGATAAAGAGACCCAGTACTTC; CDR3 protein: CASSWGTGTDKETQYF
clone size: .; J gene: TRBJ2-2; V gene: TRBV5-5; D gene: TRBD2; CDR3 DNA: TGTGCCAGCAGCCCTCGGGGAGGGGCGGGCACCGGGGAGCTGTTTTTT; CDR3 protein: CASSPRGGAGTGELFF
clone size: few; J gene: TRBJ2-7; V gene: TRBV10-3; D gene: .; CDR3 DNA: TGTGCCATCAGTGAGCTGCGGCCTTACGAGCAGTACTTC; CDR3 protein: CAISELRPYEQYF
clone size: few; J gene: TRBJ2-1; V gene: TRBV6-1; D gene: .; CDR3 DNA: TGTGCCACCCGTGCGGTCGGCGGAGGCGTCTACAATGAGCAGTTCTTC; CDR3 protein: CATRAVGGGVYNEQFF
clone size: few; J gene: TRBJ1-5; V gene: TRBV12-3/TRBV12-4; D gene: TRBD1; CDR3 DNA: TGTGCCAGCAGTTTACAACAGGGGGCTAATCAGCCCCAGCATTTT; CDR3 protein: CASSLQQGANQPQHF
clone size: few; J gene: TRBJ1-5; V gene: TRBV12-3/TRBV12-4; D gene: .; CDR3 DNA: TGTGCCAGCAGTTTGGGGAGGCGATCTTGGCAGCCCCAGCATTTT; CDR3 protein: CASSLGRRSWQPQHF
clone size: many; J gene: TRBJ1-2; V gene: TRBV15; D gene: .; CDR3 DNA: TGTGCCACCAGCAGAGATCCGTCACCGATCTATGGCTACACCTTC; CDR3 protein: CATSRDPSPIYGYTF
clone size: .; J gene: TRBJ1-1; V gene: TRBV7-3; D gene: .; CDR3 DNA: TGTGCCAGCAGCTTATATGGGGGGCGCAGGACTGAAGCTTTCTTT; CDR3 protein: CASSLYGGRRTEAFF
clone size: few; J gene: TRBJ2-5; V gene: TRBV9; D gene: TRBD2; CDR3 DNA: TGTGCCAGCAGCGCGGGGACTAGCGGGAGAGGTATACAAGAGACCCAGTACTTC; CDR3 protein: CASSAGTSGRGIQETQYF
clone size: many; J gene: TRBJ1-3; V gene: TRBV5-1; D gene: .; CDR3 DNA: TGCGCCAGCAGCTATCAAGAAGCCTACTCTGGAAACACCATATATTTT; CDR3 protein: CASSYQEAYSGNTIYF
clone size: .; J gene: TRBJ2-3; V gene: TRBV7-9; D gene: TRBD1; CDR3 DNA: TGTGCCAGCAGCTTAGCCCCAGGGACAGCGCAGTATTTT; CDR3 protein: CASSLAPGTAQYF
clone size: few; J gene: TRBJ2-7; V gene: TRBV28; D gene: TRBD2; CDR3 DNA: TGTGCCAGTATTCGGGGGGACTCCTACGAGCAGTACTTC; CDR3 protein: CASIRGDSYEQYF
clone size: few; J gene: TRBJ2-7; V gene: TRBV28; D gene: .; CDR3 DNA: TGTGCCAGCAGTTCGGCGGGGACCTTCTACGAGCAGTACTTC; CDR3 protein: CASSSAGTFYEQYF
clone size: .; J gene: TRBJ2-2; V gene: TRBV12-3/TRBV12-4; D gene: .; CDR3 DNA: TGTGCCAGCAGTTTATCGGCCCGGGGCGCCGGGGAGCTGTTTTTT; CDR3 protein: CASSLSARGAGELFF
clone size: .; J gene: TRBJ2-7; V gene: TRBV5-5; D gene: TRBD1; CDR3 DNA: TGTGCCAGCAGCTTGGATACAGGGGGTTTCTTCTACGAGCAGTACTTC; CDR3 protein: CASSLDTGGFFYEQYF
clone size: once; J gene: TRBJ2-1; V gene: TRBV6-2/TRBV6-3; D gene: .; CDR3 DNA: TGTGCCAGCAGTTACGGAGGGTCTCTGAGGAATGAGCAGTTCTTC; CDR3 protein: CASSYGGSLRNEQFF
clone size: .; J gene: TRBJ2-7; V gene: TRBV20-1; D gene: .; CDR3 DNA: TGCAGTGCTAATGTGAATAGGAGATTCGAGCAGTACTTC; CDR3 protein: CSANVNRRFEQYF
clone size: few; J gene: TRBJ2-7; V gene: TRBV12-3/TRBV12-4; D gene: TRBD2; CDR3 DNA: TGTGCCAGCAGCACCGGGACTAGCGCCTCCTACGAGCAGTACTTC; CDR3 protein: CASSTGTSASYEQYF
clone size: .; J gene: TRBJ2-5; V gene: TRBV5-1; D gene: TRBD2; CDR3 DNA: TGCGCCAGCAGCCTGGAGACTAGCGGGAGAACGCGGGAGACCCAGTACTTC; CDR3 protein: CASSLETSGRTRETQYF
clone size: many; J gene: TRBJ2-1; V gene: TRBV9; D gene: .; CDR3 DNA: TGTGCCAGCAGCGTAGGAGGTACGGTATACAATGAGCAGTTCTTC; CDR3 protein: CASSVGGTVYNEQFF
clone size: .; J gene: TRBJ1-2; V gene: TRBV6-1; D gene: .; CDR3 DNA: TGTGCCACCAGCTCTTTCCTATCCTATGGCTACACCTTC; CDR3 protein: CATSSFLSYGYTF
clone size: .; J gene: TRBJ2-4; V gene: TRBV6-1; D gene: .; CDR3 DNA: TGTGCCAGCAGTGTAGCTTGGGGAAACATTCAGTACTTC; CDR3 protein: CASSVAWGNIQYF
clone size: many; J gene: TRBJ2-5; V gene: TRBV5-1; D gene: .; CDR3 DNA: TGTGCCAGCAGCTTAGAAGAGACCCAGTACTTC; CDR3 protein: CASSLEETQYF
clone size: .; J gene: TRBJ2-1; V gene: TRBV5-8; D gene: .; CDR3 DNA: TGTGCCAGCAGCTTTGGACAGACCCCTGGGGATGAGCAGTTCTTC; CDR3 protein: CASSFGQTPGDEQFF
clone size: .; J gene: TRBJ1-1; V gene: TRBV29-1; D gene: .; CDR3 DNA: TGCAGCGTCGCCCTCGGACGCCAGACTGAAGCTTTCTTT; CDR3 protein: CSVALGRQTEAFF
clone size: .; J gene: TRBJ2-1; V gene: TRBV24-1; D gene: TRBD1; CDR3 DNA: TGTGCCACCAGTGATGGCTCCGGGACAGGGGTGGATGAGCAGTTCTTC; CDR3 protein: CATSDGSGTGVDEQFF
clone size: .; J gene: TRBJ2-7; V gene: TRBV5-5; D gene: .; CDR3 DNA: TGTGCCAGCAGCTTGAGCGATCTCGGAAGGGTTCAGTACTTC; CDR3 protein: CASSLSDLGRVQYF
clone size: many; J gene: TRBJ1-4; V gene: TRBV28; D gene: TRBD1; CDR3 DNA: TGTGCCAGCAGTATCTCGACAGGGAAGAATGAAAAACTGTTTTTT; CDR3 protein: CASSISTGKNEKLFF
clone size: .; J gene: TRBJ2-1; V gene: TRBV5-6; D gene: TRBD1; CDR3 DNA: TGTGCCAGCAGCTCCGGGACAGGGAGCCACAATGAGCAGTTCTTC; CDR3 protein: CASSSGTGSHNEQFF
clone size: few; J gene: TRBJ2-3; V gene: TRBV29-1; D gene: .; CDR3 DNA: TGCAGCGTTGAGGATCGACTAGGAACTAGCACAGATACGCAGTATTTT; CDR3 protein: CSVEDRLGTSTDTQYF
clone size: .; J gene: TRBJ1-3; V gene: TRBV5-6; D gene: TRBD1; CDR3 DNA: TGTGCCAGCAGCTTGGGACAGGGTAACTCTGGAAACACCATATATTTT; CDR3 protein: CASSLGQGNSGNTIYF
clone size: .; J gene: TRBJ2-1; V gene: TRBV20-1; D gene: .; CDR3 DNA: TGCAGTGCTAGGGGGCACAACCCTATCTCCTACAATGAGCAGTTCTTC; CDR3 protein: CSARGHNPISYNEQFF
clone size: .; J gene: TRBJ1-6; V gene: TRBV11-2; D gene: .; CDR3 DNA: TGTGCCAGCAGCTTAGAGCCTATGTCGTATTCACCCCTCCACTTT; CDR3 protein: CASSLEPMSYSPLHF
clone size: .; J gene: TRBJ2-1; V gene: TRBV4-2; D gene: .; CDR3 DNA: TGTGCCAGCAGCCAAGAAGGGACGGGCGGAATTACCTACAATGAGCAGTTCTTC; CDR3 protein: CASSQEGTGGITYNEQFF
clone size: once; J gene: TRBJ2-1; V gene: TRBV10-3; D gene: TRBD2; CDR3 DNA: TGTGCCATCAGTGGGCCGCCGGGACTAGCGGGGGCCTACAATGAGCAGTTCTTC; CDR3 protein: CAISGPPGLAGAYNEQFF
clone size: once; J gene: TRBJ2-5; V gene: TRBV7-2; D gene: TRBD2; CDR3 DNA: TGTGCCAGCAGCCCTCATCGGGTGGGGACTAAAGAGACCCAGTACTTC; CDR3 protein: CASSPHRVGTKETQYF
clone size: many; J gene: TRBJ2-2; V gene: TRBV3-1; D gene: TRBD2; CDR3 DNA: TGTGCCAGCAGCTTGGTCGGACTAGCGGGGACGATCCTGAACACCGGGGAGCTGTTTTTT; CDR3 protein: CASSLVGLAGTILNTGELFF
clone size: .; J gene: TRBJ2-3; V gene: TRBV6-1; D gene: .; CDR3 DNA: TGTGCCAGCAGTGCTGCGGGACTCACAGATACGCAGTATTTT; CDR3 protein: CASSAAGLTDTQYF
clone size: .; J gene: TRBJ1-2; V gene: TRBV6-6; D gene: TRBD1; CDR3 DNA: TGTGCCAGCACCTATCTGGACAGGTCTGGCTACACCTTC; CDR3 protein: CASTYLDRSGYTF
clone size: few; J gene: TRBJ2-2; V gene: TRBV4-1; D gene: .; CDR3 DNA: TGCGCCAGCAGCCAATTCCAGGGGAACACCGGGGAGCTGTTTTTT; CDR3 protein: CASSQFQGNTGELFF
clone size: .; J gene: TRBJ2-1; V gene: TRBV10-3; D gene: .; CDR3 DNA: TGTGCCATCACCGAGAAGGCGGGGAATGAGCAGTTCTTC; CDR3 protein: CAITEKAGNEQFF
clone size: many; J gene: TRBJ2-2; V gene: TRBV20-1; D gene: .; CDR3 DNA: TGCAGTGCTAGAGTGCAGGGACGGACCGGGGAGCTGTTTTTT; CDR3 protein: CSARVQGRTGELFF
clone size: few; J gene: TRBJ2-2; V gene: TRBV14; D gene: .; CDR3 DNA: TGTGCCAGCAGGCAGAAGAACACCGGGGAGCTGTTTTTT; CDR3 protein: CASRQKNTGELFF
clone size: few; J gene: TRBJ1-5; V gene: TRBV20-1; D gene: TRBD1; CDR3 DNA: TGCAGTGCCCGGGACAGAGGGTTTAATCAGCCCCAGCATTTT; CDR3 protein: CSARDRGFNQPQHF
clone size: few; J gene: TRBJ2-5; V gene: TRBV20-1; D gene: .; CDR3 DNA: TGCAGTGCTAGAGGAGGACTCCGAAAAGAGACCCAGTACTTC; CDR3 protein: CSARGGLRKETQYF
clone size: medium-sized; J gene: TRBJ2-1; V gene: TRBV12-3/TRBV12-4; D gene: TRBD2; CDR3 DNA: TGTGCCTTCAGTTTCGGGCCTGTCGGCGGGAGGATACCCTACAATGAGCAGTTCTTC; CDR3 protein: CAFSFGPVGGRIPYNEQFF
clone size: .; J gene: TRBJ1-2; V gene: TRBV12-3/TRBV12-4; D gene: .; CDR3 DNA: TGTGCCAGCAGTCCCGAGAGACCCTATGGCTACACCTTC; CDR3 protein: CASSPERPYGYTF
clone size: .; J gene: TRBJ2-1; V gene: TRBV20-1; D gene: TRBD2; CDR3 DNA: TGCAGTGCTAGTAATATGGTAGCGGGCCGGGGCAATGAGCAGTTCTTC; CDR3 protein: CSASNMVAGRGNEQFF